The rows below give T cell receptor beta chains drawn from one sample of a study of blood T cell repertoires in COVID-19. The data were produced by immunoSEQ multiplex PCR, yet TCRdb's version contains in-frame clones alone and is incomplete. The top ten clones hold around 20% of a sample with approximately 130,000 clones, about four fifths of them seen once. Sequenced material: peripheral blood. Receptors originate from an older man with acute or convalescent COVID-19. Each CDR3 is given with its conserved first and last residue. The D gene is left open where the match is weak. Not all rows give a size; the values are once, few, many and, for expanded clones, a class.

NA	TRBV7-9	TRBJ1-2	TRBD1	14	CASSFQGAGYGYTF	TGTGCCAGCAGCTTTCAGGGGGCCGGCTATGGCTACACCTTC
NA	TRBV4-1	TRBJ2-3	TRBD1	15	CASSQDDRGTDTQYF	TGCGCCAGCAGCCAAGATGACAGGGGGACAGATACGCAGTATTTT
NA	TRBV27	TRBJ1-1	NA	13	CASSLRSVTEAFF	TGTGCCAGCAGTTTAAGATCGGTCACTGAAGCTTTCTTT
NA	TRBV15	TRBJ2-1	TRBD2	18	CATSGPPKAGGNNNEQFF	TGTGCCACCAGCGGGCCCCCGAAAGCGGGGGGAAATAACAATGAGCAGTTCTTC
NA	TRBV7-2	TRBJ1-5	NA	13	CASSLSNNQPQHF	TGTGCCAGCAGCTTATCCAACAATCAGCCCCAGCATTTT
NA	TRBV6-2/TRBV6-3	TRBJ1-1	NA	13	CASSPTSNTEAFF	TGTGCCAGCAGTCCAACATCGAACACTGAAGCTTTCTTT
few	TRBV2	TRBJ2-7	NA	12	CASSEMGQGKYF	TGTGCCAGCAGTGAAATGGGTCAGGGGAAGTACTTC
NA	TRBV6-5	TRBJ1-3	NA	14	CASNRVDSGNTIYF	TGTGCCAGCAACAGGGTTGATTCTGGAAACACCATATATTTT
few	TRBV5-5	TRBJ2-5	TRBD1	15	CASSFRQGAAETQYF	TGTGCCAGCAGCTTCCGACAGGGGGCCGCAGAGACCCAGTACTTC
NA	TRBV9	TRBJ2-2	NA	17	CASSVEATPWGTEELFF	TGTGCCAGCAGCGTAGAAGCAACCCCCTGGGGCACCGAGGAGCTGTTTTTT
NA	TRBV5-6	TRBJ1-6	NA	15	CASSFSSGRHSPLHF	TGTGCCAGCAGCTTTAGTTCAGGGAGGCATTCACCCCTCCACTTT